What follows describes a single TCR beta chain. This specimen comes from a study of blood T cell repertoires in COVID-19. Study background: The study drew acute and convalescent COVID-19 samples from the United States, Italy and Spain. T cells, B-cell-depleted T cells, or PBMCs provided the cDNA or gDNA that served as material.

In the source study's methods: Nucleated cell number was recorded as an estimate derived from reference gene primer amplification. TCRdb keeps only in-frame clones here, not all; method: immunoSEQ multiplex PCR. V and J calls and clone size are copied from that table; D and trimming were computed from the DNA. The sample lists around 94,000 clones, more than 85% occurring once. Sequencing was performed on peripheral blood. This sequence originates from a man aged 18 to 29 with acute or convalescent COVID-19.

This chain's CDR3 is CASNPGGDTDTQYF. DNA for the CDR3: TGTGCCAGCAATCCGGGGGGAGACACAGATACGCAGTATTTT. V and J are TRBV6-5 and TRBJ2-3; 7 nucleotides align to TRBD2. Germline loops: CDR1 MNHEY, CDR2 SVGAGI. The CDR3 covers 14 residues. V trimming: 7 bases; J trimming: 2 bases; junction bases outside the gene matches: 6.